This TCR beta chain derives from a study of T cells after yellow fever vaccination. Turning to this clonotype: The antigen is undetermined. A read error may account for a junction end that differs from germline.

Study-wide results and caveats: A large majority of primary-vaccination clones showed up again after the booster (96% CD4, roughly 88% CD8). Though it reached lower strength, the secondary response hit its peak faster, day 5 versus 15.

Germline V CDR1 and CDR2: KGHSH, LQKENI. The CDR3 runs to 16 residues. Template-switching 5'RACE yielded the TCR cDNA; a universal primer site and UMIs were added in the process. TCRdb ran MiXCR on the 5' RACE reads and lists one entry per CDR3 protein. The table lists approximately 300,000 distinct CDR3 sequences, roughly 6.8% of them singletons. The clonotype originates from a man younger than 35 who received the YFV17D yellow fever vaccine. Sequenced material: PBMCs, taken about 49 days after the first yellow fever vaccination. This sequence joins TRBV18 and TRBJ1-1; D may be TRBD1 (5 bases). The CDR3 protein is CASSPISPGMNTQAFF. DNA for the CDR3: TGTGCCAGCTCACCAATATCCCCAGGGATGAACACTCAAGCTTTCTTT. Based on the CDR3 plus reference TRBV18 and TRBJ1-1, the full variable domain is NAGVMQNPRHLVRRRGQEARLRCSPMKGHSHVYWYRQLPEEGLKFMVYLQKENIIDESGMPKERFSAEFPKEGPSILRIQQVVRGDSAAYFCASSPISPGMNTQAFFGQGTRLTVV.